The 2 T cell receptor beta chains in this list originate from one sample, sequenced in a study of blood T cell repertoires in COVID-19. Using immunoSEQ multiplex PCR, the repertoire was profiled, and TCRdb retains in-frame clones only, with some absent. The sample has fewer than 90,000 clones, around 86% seen once. The sequenced material came from peripheral blood. The receptors were sampled from a man aged 50 to 60 with active or convalescent COVID-19.

The genes are TRBV2 and TRBJ2-7; D unclear. The CDR3 totals 12 residues. Per the germline V gene, CDR1 is SNHLY and CDR2 is FYNNEI. Trimming took off 6 bases at V and 4 bases at J, with 10 bases between the two ends. The CDR3 spells CASRKETYEQYV. CDR3 coding DNA: TGTGCCAGCAGAAAAGAGACATACGAGCAGTACGTC.

The chain is built from TRBV13 and TRBJ2-2; the match to TRBD1 covers 10 bases. The V gene's germline CDR1 is PRHDT and CDR2 FYEKMQ (reference sequence). V shed 4 bases and J 4 bases; nucleotides not matched to a gene: 3. The CDR3 covers 15 residues. CDR3 protein: CASSSRDRGTGELFF. Written as DNA, the CDR3 is TGTGCCAGCAGCTCCCGGGACAGGGGCACCGGGGAGCTGTTTTTT.